The TCR beta chain under discussion was sequenced for a study of T cell changes during pregnancy in multiple sclerosis. V shed 2 bases, J shed 1 base, and the junction held 5 bases outside the gene matches. Germline V gives CDR1 LGHNA, CDR2 YSLEER. CDR3 size: 15 residues. Clones were sequenced by immunoSEQ multiplex PCR, and TCRdb holds only the in-frame ones, with some missing. The sample shows tens of thousands of clones, about 90% of them seen only once. This TCR derives from a female donor with multiple sclerosis, enrolled in a pregnancy study. V gene TRBV4-3 combines with J gene TRBJ2-7; 7 nucleotides match TRBD1. The specimen was peripheral blood, collected in the second trimester of pregnancy. DNA of the CDR3: TGCGCCAGCAGCCAACAACAGGGGCCGTCCTACGAGCAGTACTTC. Translation: CASSQQQGPSYEQYF.